This T cell receptor (beta chain) was captured in a study of OX40 agonist ivuxolimab in advanced cancers. Produced via immunoSEQ multiplex PCR; TCRdb's table is partial and in-frame only. This sample yields tens of thousands of clones, of which approximately 86% are seen a single time; about a sixth belongs to the top ten. Germline trimming cut 4 bases from V and 4 bases from J; bases unmatched to any gene: 7. CDR3 length equals 15 residues. The germline V gene has CDR1 SGHDT and CDR2 YYEEEE. The sequence derives from an adult with an advanced solid tumor such as melanoma, head and neck, liver or kidney cancer. The specimen comprised CD4+ or CD8+ T cells sorted from blood, sampled in a trial of the OX40 agonist ivuxolimab. The chain joins TRBV5-6 to TRBJ2-2; 7 bases fit TRBD1. The CDR3 sequence: CASSMTGSGTGELFF. CDR3 nucleotide sequence: TGTGCCAGCAGCATGACAGGGTCGGGCACCGGGGAGCTGTTTTTT.